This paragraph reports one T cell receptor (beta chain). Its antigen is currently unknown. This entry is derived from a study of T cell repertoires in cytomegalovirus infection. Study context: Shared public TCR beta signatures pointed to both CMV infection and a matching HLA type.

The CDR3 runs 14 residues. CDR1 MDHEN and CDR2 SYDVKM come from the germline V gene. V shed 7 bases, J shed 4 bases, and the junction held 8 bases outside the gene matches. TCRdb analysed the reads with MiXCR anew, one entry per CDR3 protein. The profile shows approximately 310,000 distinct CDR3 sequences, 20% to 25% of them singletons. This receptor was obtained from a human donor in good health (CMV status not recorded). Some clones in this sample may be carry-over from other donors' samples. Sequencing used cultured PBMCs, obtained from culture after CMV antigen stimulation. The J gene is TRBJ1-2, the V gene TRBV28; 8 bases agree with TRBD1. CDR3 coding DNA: TGTGCCAGCACCGCCCTAGACAGGGGCTATGGCTACACCTTC. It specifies CASTALDRGYGYTF.